These 14 T cell receptor beta chains were all obtained from the same sample, sequenced in a study of shared clonotypes between healthy human individuals. The repertoire was sequenced with immunoSEQ multiplex PCR; TCRdb's copy has only in-frame clones and lacks some. The sample has 450,000 to 500,000 clones, 79% seen once. Specimen: PBMCs. The receptors shown here come from a woman aged 40-49 years in good health. Some clones in this sample may be carry-over from other donors' samples.

This chain joins TRBV19 and TRBJ2-3, with no clear D. The length of the CDR3 is 14 residues. Germline CDR1 is LNHDA and CDR2 is SQIVND (reference sequence). Trimming took 5 bases from V and 3 from J, leaving 12 bases between them. CDR3 DNA sequence: TGTGCCAGTAGTGGCCAGTTATTTACAGATACGCAGTATTTT. This sequence encodes CASSGQLFTDTQYF. Drawing the rest from reference TRBV19 and TRBJ2-3, the complete variable domain is DGGITQSPKYLFRKEGQNVTLSCEQNLNHDAMYWYRQDPGQGLRLIYYSQIVNDFQKGDIAEGYSVSREKKESFPLTVTSAQKNPTAFYLCASSGQLFTDTQYFGPGTRLTVL.

The chain combines TRBV2 with TRBJ2-2, with 16 bases that match TRBD2. Per germline, CDR1 SNHLY and CDR2 FYNNEI. The CDR3 is 16 residues long. J was trimmed by 5 bases and V by 6 bases; bases with no gene match: 3. The CDR3 here is CASRPGLAGGTGELFF. DNA for the CDR3: TGTGCCAGCAGACCGGGACTAGCGGGAGGGACCGGGGAGCTGTTTTTT.

The rearrangement uses TRBV4-3 and TRBJ1-2; D ambiguous. Per the germline V gene, CDR1 is LGHNA and CDR2 is YSLEER. Trimming shortened V by 1 base and J by 4 bases, and 13 bases separated the two germline ends. This CDR3 region has 15 residues. The CDR3, as DNA: TGCGCCAGCAGCCAAGTGAGTAGCGGACTCTATGGCTACACCTTC. It encodes CASSQVSSGLYGYTF.

The sample holds a few counts of this clone. The V gene is TRBV7-8, the J gene TRBJ1-5; 8 positions agree with TRBD1. The trim removed 2 bases at V and 6 bases at J, leaving 6 bases unmatched. There are 15 residues in the CDR3. Germline V gene lookup returns CDR1 SGHVS and CDR2 FQNEAQ. The CDR3 DNA sequence: TGTGCCAGCAGCTTATGGACAGGGTCAGGTCAGCCCCAGCATTTT. Its protein is CASSLWTGSGQPQHF. The full variable domain, completed using reference TRBV7-8 and TRBJ1-5, is GAGVSQSPRYKVAKRGQDVALRCDPISGHVSLFWYQQALGQGPEFLTYFQNEAQLDKSGLPSDRFFAERPEGSVSTLKIQRTQQEDSAVYLCASSLWTGSGQPQHFGDGTRLSIL.

This clone was detected only a few times. V and J are TRBV11-2 and TRBJ2-3; tentative D call: TRBD1 (5 bases). The V end was cut by 1 base, the J end by 0 bases, with 14 bases between. Germline V gene sequence: CDR1 SGHAT, CDR2 FQNNGV. The CDR3 is 17 amino acids. Here the CDR3 DNA reads TGTGCCAGCAGCTTAGCCCAGGGTCTAAGTAGCACAGATACGCAGTATTTT. Protein sequence: CASSLAQGLSSTDTQYF.

J is TRBJ2-5 and V is TRBV7-9; D unresolved. This CDR3 has 14 residues. Germline V gene data show CDR1 as SEHNR and CDR2 as FQNEAQ (reference sequence). V was pared by 4 bases and J by 5 bases, with 14 bases between. The CDR3 region is CASSYQVGEETQYF. In nucleotides, the CDR3 is TGTGCCAGCAGCTACCAGGTTGGCGAGGAGACCCAGTACTTC. The whole variable domain, remainder taken from reference TRBV7-9 and TRBJ2-5, is DTGVSQNPRHKITKRGQNVTFRCDPISEHNRLYWYRQTLGQGPEFLTYFQNEAQLEKSRLLSDRFSAERPKGSFSTLEIQRTEQGDSAMYLCASSYQVGEETQYFGPGTRLLVL.

V gene TRBV11-2 combines with J gene TRBJ2-7; tentative D call: TRBD2 (5 bases). V lost 0 bases to trimming and J lost 6 bases, with 15 bases between them. The CDR3 is 15 amino acids. Germline V lookup: CDR1 SGHAT, CDR2 FQNNGV. The CDR3 reads CASSLDPGSSVEQYF. The CDR3 nucleotides are TGTGCCAGCAGCTTAGATCCTGGGAGTTCTGTCGAGCAGTACTTC.

Many counts were recorded for this clone. Other nucleotide sequences in the sample specify the same CDR3. V and J are TRBV15 and TRBJ2-5; 8 positions match TRBD2. This CDR3 region has 12 residues. The trim removed 0 bases at V and 11 bases at J, leaving 2 bases unmatched. Germline CDR1 and CDR2: LNHNV and YYDKDF (reference sequence). The CDR3 sequence is CATSRDGTSQYF. In nucleotides, the CDR3 is TGTGCCACCAGCAGAGATGGGACTAGTCAGTACTTC.

This clone was picked up one time. This chain uses TRBV2 with TRBJ2-3, with no clear D. The CDR3 spans 12 residues. Trimming shortened V by 7 bases and J by 6 bases, and 11 bases separated the two germline ends. Germline CDR1 SNHLY, CDR2 FYNNEI. The CDR3 sequence is CASTEFGDTQYF. CDR3 nucleotide sequence: TGTGCCAGCACTGAGTTTGGGGATACGCAGTATTTT.

This clone occurred a few times. This chain joins TRBV15 and TRBJ2-3, with 8 bases fitting TRBD2. This CDR3 is 15 amino acids long. V was pared by 1 base and J by 3 bases, with 3 bases of the junction left unmatched. Per germline, CDR1 LNHNV and CDR2 YYDKDF (reference sequence). The CDR3 sequence: CATSRASGHTDTQYF. The CDR3 DNA is TGTGCCACCAGCAGAGCTAGCGGGCATACAGATACGCAGTATTTT.

The V and J genes are TRBV5-1 and TRBJ1-3; D perhaps matches TRBD1 (6 bases). Per germline, CDR1 SGHRS and CDR2 YFSETQ. The V end lost 0 bases, the J end lost 6 bases, and 13 bases lay between the germline ends. This CDR3 comprises 15 residues. The CDR3 bases are TGCGCCAGCAGCTTGGACAGGGCCCTGGAAAACACCATATATTTT. Its protein is CASSLDRALENTIYF.

The chain couples TRBV15 to TRBJ2-5, with a weak D call TRBD1 (6 bases). Germline lookup yields CDR1 LNHNV and CDR2 YYDKDF (reference sequence). V gave up 7 bases and J gave up 2 bases, with 20 bases separating them. The CDR3 length is 16 residues. The CDR3 DNA reads TGTGCCACCAACCCAGGAGAGACAGGACTTCAAGAGACCCAGTACTTC. It codes for CATNPGETGLQETQYF.

CDR3 bases: TGTGCCAGCAGCTTAACTGGACTAGCGGGAGGTAATGAGCAGTTCTTC. Protein product: CASSLTGLAGGNEQFF. The chain combines TRBV7-3 with TRBJ2-1; TRBD2 matches at 14 bases. This CDR3 is built from 16 residues. The V and J ends lost 0 bases and 7 bases, in that order; junction bases with no gene match: 2. Germline V gene data show CDR1 as SGHTA and CDR2 as FQGTGA.

This clone appeared a few times. The V and J genes are TRBV21-1 and TRBJ1-5; the D call TRBD1 from the table was never checked on the DNA. TRBV21-1 is termed a pseudogene. The CDR3 runs 15 residues. The CDR3 spells CASSKAGQGGQPQHF. The DNA for the CDR3 is TGTGCCAGCAGCAAAGCTGGACAGGGGGGGCAGCCCCAGCATTTT.